This TCR beta chain was observed in a study of T cell changes during pregnancy in multiple sclerosis. The germline CDR1 and CDR2 sequences are MNHEY and SVGAGI. The V end was cut by 2 bases, the J end by 3 bases, with 11 bases between. CDR3 length: 15 amino acids. Method: immunoSEQ multiplex PCR; TCRdb's copy keeps in-frame clones and lacks some. The sample carries around 45,000 clones, 90% recorded once. This sequence was found in a female donor with multiple sclerosis, enrolled in a pregnancy study. V is TRBV6-5 and J is TRBJ2-1; no clear D. The sample was CD4+ T cells from peripheral blood mononuclear cells, taken before pregnancy. In DNA form, the CDR3 reads TGTGCCAGCAGTTACCTGCCAGCAGGCTACAATGAGCAGTTCTTC. Protein product: CASSYLPAGYNEQFF.